The source of this TCR beta chain is a study of T cells expressing NK-cell markers. Overall study context: Out of eight donors sequenced, seven tested HCMV-seropositive and the remaining one seronegative.

Template switching by 5'RACE with UMIs generated the TCR beta cDNA. TCRdb reprocessed the 5' RACE reads and keeps a single row for each CDR3 protein, giving no DNA. Its table lists about 460,000 distinct CDR3 sequences. With respect to this clonotype: Its antigen remains unidentified.

The CDR3 totals 11 residues. Germline CDR1 MGHDK, CDR2 SYGVNS. Study-wide results and caveats: Expanded NKG2C+ T cell clones had unclear HCMV specificity.

Material: blood T cells: a sorted CD56 or NKG2C T cell subset, CD4+ or CD8+ T cells, or bulk PBMC T cells (not recorded which). The J gene is TRBJ2-2, the V gene TRBV25-1. This clonotype was obtained from a woman aged 45 to 65 in good health. The CDR3: CASSDSGELFF.